Each of the 5 T cell receptor beta chains below was sequenced from the same sample in a study of control samples from healthy donors and cancer patients. Sequencing was performed with immunoSEQ multiplex PCR; in TCRdb, only in-frame clones are kept and a portion is missing. Recorded for this sample: approximately 190,000 clones. Sequencing was performed on blood. These receptor sequences come from a woman under 40 in good health.

The J gene is TRBJ2-7, the V gene TRBV27; TRBD2 agrees at 8 bases. Germline-derived CDR1 and CDR2 are MNHEY and SMNVEV (reference sequence). The CDR3 consists of 14 residues. V lost 3 bases and J lost 3; bases outside the gene matches: 4. In nucleotides, the CDR3 is TGTGCCAGCAGTTTGGGGGGACTAGGCTACGAGCAGTACTTC. Its protein is CASSLGGLGYEQYF.

V is TRBV3-1 (or the pseudogene TRBV3-2) and J is TRBJ1-6, with a tentative D call TRBD1 (6 bases). The CDR3 loop spans 13 amino acids. V was pared by 4 bases and J by 7 bases, with 8 bases between. Germline values: CDR1 LGHDT, CDR2 YNNKEL (reference sequence). The CDR3 sequence is CASSRQGNSPLHF. CDR3 bases: TGTGCCAGCAGCCGCCAGGGGAATTCACCCCTCCACTTT.

The V gene is TRBV6-5, the J gene TRBJ1-1, with no clear D. Germline lookup yields CDR1 MNHEY and CDR2 SVGAGI. Trimming took 2 bases from V and 0 from J, leaving 10 bases between them. CDR3 length equals 15 residues. CDR3 sequence (DNA): TGTGCCAGCAGTTACAACCTCTGGGTGAACACTGAAGCTTTCTTT. It translates to CASSYNLWVNTEAFF.

The chain combines TRBV7-8 with TRBJ1-1; possible D gene TRBD1, 5 bases. The CDR3 runs to 17 residues. Germline lookup yields CDR1 SGHVS and CDR2 FQNEAQ. Trimming removed 1 base at V and 2 bases at J, with 17 bases between. DNA for the CDR3: TGTGCCAGCAGCTTAGGACAGACACTATCGAGTAACACTGAAGCTTTCTTT. Residues: CASSLGQTLSSNTEAFF.

The chain carries TRBV21-1 and TRBJ1-6. TRBV21-1 is labeled a pseudogene. The CDR3 contains 16 residues. The CDR3 coding sequence is TGTGCCAGCAACCAGGGATCCAGGACTGATAATTCACCCCTCCACTTT. Its protein is CASNQGSRTDNSPLHF.